Listed here is a single T cell receptor beta chain. Assay used: immunoSEQ multiplex PCR; TCRdb lists only in-frame clones, some missing. The table includes roughly 2.1 million clones, about 93% detected once. Naive CD8 populations comprised CD45RO-negative cells positively selected for CCR7, excluding terminally differentiated effector memory CD45RA+ cells. The CDR3 is 16 amino acids. J gave up 5 bases and V 3 bases, and 8 bases lay outside the gene matches. From germline, CDR1 is SNHLY and CDR2 FYNNEI. The data originate from a study of shared clonotypes between healthy human individuals. The chain carries TRBV2 and TRBJ2-2, with 8 bases identical to TRBD1. Input material: naive CD8+ T cells from PBMCs. The clonotype originates from a man between 18 and 35 years old in good health. Some clones in this sample may be carry-over from other donors' samples. CDR3 sequence reads: CASSDDRDRRTGELFF. The DNA for the CDR3 is TGTGCCAGCAGTGACGACCGGGACAGGAGAACCGGGGAGCTGTTTTTT.